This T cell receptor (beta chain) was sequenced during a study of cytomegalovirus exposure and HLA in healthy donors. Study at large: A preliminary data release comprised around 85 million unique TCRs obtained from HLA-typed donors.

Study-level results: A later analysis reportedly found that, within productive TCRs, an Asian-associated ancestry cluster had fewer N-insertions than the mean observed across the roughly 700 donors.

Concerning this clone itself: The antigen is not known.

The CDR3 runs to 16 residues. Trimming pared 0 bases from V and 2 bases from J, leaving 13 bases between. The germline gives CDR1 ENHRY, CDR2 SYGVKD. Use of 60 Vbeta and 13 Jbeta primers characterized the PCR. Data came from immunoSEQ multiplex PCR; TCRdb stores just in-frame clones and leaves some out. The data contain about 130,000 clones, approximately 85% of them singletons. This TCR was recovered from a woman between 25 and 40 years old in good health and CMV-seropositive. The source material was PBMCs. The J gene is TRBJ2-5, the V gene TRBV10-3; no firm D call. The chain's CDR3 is CAISESISTLQETQYF. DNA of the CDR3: TGTGCCATCAGTGAGTCGATTAGTACCTTACAAGAGACCCAGTACTTC.